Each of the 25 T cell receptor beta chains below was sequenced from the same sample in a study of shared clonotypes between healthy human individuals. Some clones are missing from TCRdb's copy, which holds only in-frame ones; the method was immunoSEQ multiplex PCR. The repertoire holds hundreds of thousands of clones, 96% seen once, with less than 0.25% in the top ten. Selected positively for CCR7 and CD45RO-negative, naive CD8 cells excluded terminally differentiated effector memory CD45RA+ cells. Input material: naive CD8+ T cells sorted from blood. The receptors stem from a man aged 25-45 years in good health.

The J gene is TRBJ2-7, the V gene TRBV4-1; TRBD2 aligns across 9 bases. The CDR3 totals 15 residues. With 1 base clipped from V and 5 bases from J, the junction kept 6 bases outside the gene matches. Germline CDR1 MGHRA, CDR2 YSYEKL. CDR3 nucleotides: TGCGCCAGCAGCCAAGTTAGCGGGAGATGGGACGAGCAGTACTTC. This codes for CASSQVSGRWDEQYF.

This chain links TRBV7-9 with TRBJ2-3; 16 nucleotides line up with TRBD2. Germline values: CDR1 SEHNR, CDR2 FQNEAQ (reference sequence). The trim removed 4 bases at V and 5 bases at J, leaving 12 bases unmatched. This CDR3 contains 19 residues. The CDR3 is CASSSPTGTSGRARDTQYF. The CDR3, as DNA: TGTGCCAGCAGCTCGCCGACCGGGACTAGCGGGAGGGCCAGAGATACGCAGTATTTT.

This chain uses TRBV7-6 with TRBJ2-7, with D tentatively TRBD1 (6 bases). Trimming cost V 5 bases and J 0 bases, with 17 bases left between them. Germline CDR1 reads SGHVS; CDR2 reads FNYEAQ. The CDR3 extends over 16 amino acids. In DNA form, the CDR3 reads TGTGCCAGCAGCCGAGACAGACAGGATAACTCCTACGAGCAGTACTTC. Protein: CASSRDRQDNSYEQYF.

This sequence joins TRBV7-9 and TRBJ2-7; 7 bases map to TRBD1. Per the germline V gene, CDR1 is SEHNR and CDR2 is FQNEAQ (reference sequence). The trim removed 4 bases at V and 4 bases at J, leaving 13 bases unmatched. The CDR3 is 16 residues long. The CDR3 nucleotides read TGTGCCAGCAGCTCTCGCCGGGACAGTGCTTATTACGAGCAGTACTTC. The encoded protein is CASSSRRDSAYYEQYF. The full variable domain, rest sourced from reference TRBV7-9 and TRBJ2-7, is DTGVSQNPRHKITKRGQNVTFRCDPISEHNRLYWYRQTLGQGPEFLTYFQNEAQLEKSRLLSDRFSAERPKGSFSTLEIQRTEQGDSAMYLCASSSRRDSAYYEQYFGPGTRLTVT.

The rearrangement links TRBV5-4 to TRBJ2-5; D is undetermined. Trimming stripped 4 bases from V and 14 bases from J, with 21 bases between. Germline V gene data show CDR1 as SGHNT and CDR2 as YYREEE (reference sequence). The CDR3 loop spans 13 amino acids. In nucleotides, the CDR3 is TGTGCCAGCAGCCCCCCTTTCGTGGGCCAACTTTACTTC. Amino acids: CASSPPFVGQLYF.

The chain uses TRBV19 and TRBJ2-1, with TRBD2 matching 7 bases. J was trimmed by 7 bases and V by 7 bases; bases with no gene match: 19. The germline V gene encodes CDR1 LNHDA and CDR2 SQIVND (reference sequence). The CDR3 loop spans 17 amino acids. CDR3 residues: CASTLMAGEFMGNEQFF. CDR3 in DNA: TGTGCCAGTACCTTAATGGCGGGAGAGTTCATGGGAAATGAGCAGTTCTTC.

For the CDR3, the DNA is TGTGCCAGCAGCTTGGGGGGGTCAGCCTACGAGCAGTACTTC. Translation gives CASSLGGSAYEQYF. V usage is TRBV5-4 and J usage is TRBJ2-7, with D perhaps being TRBD1 or TRBD2 (5 bases each). This CDR3 is built from 14 residues. Germline CDR1 SGHNT, CDR2 YYREEE (reference sequence). Between the trimmed V and J ends, which lost 0 bases and 2 bases, there was a span of 9 bases. The complete variable domain, with remaining parts taken from reference TRBV5-4 and TRBJ2-7, reads ETGVTQSPTHLIKTRGQQVTLRCSSQSGHNTVSWYQQALGQGPQFIFQYYREEENGRGNFPPRFSGLQFPNYSSELNVNALELDDSALYLCASSLGGSAYEQYFGPGTRLTVT.

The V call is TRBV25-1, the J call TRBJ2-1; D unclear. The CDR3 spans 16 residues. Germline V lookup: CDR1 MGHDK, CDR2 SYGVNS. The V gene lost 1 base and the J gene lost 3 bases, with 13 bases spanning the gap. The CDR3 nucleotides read TGTGCCAGCAGTGAATCTTGGCTCGGCGGCTACAATGAGCAGTTCTTC. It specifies CASSESWLGGYNEQFF.

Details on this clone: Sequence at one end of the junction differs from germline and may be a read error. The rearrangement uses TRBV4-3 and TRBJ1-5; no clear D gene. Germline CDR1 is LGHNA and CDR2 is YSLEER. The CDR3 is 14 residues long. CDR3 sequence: CASSQGSNNQPQHF. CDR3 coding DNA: TGCGCCAGTAGCCAAGGCAGCAACAATCAGCCCCAGCATTTT.

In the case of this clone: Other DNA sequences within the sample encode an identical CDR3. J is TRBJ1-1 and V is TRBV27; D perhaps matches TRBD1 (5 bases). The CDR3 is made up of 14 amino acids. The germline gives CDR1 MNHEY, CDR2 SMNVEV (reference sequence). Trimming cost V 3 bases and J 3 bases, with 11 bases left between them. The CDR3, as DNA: TGTGCCAGCAGTTTGCAGGTAGGGGACACTGAAGCTTTCTTT. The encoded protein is CASSLQVGDTEAFF.

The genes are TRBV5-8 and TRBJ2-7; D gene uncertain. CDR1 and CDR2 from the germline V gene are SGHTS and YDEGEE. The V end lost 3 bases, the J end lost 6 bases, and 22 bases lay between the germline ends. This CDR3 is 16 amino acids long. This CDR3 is CASSSLMSAGSGEQYF. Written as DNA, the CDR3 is TGTGCCAGCAGCTCCCTTATGTCTGCAGGCTCGGGCGAGCAGTACTTC.

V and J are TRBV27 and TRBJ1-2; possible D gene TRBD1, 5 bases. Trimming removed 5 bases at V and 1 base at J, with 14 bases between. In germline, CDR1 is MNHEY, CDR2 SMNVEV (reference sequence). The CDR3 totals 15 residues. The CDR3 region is CASSHSRGGNYGYTF. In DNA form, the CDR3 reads TGTGCCAGCAGTCACTCGAGGGGCGGTAACTATGGCTACACCTTC.

Written as DNA, the CDR3 is TGTGCCAGCAGGGAGATTATGAACACTGAAGCTTTCTTT. It translates to CASREIMNTEAFF. The chain recombines TRBV27 with TRBJ1-1; D is unresolved. The germline V gene has CDR1 MNHEY and CDR2 SMNVEV (reference sequence). The ends were cut back, 6 bases at V and 0 bases at J, with 8 bases in the middle. This CDR3 is 13 amino acids long.

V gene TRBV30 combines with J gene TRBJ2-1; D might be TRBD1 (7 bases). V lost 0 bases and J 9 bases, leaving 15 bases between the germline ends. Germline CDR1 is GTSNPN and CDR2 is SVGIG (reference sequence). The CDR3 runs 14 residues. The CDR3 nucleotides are TGTGCCTGGAGTGTGCGGAGGGGGCGGAGTGAGCAGTTCTTC. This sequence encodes CAWSVRRGRSEQFF.

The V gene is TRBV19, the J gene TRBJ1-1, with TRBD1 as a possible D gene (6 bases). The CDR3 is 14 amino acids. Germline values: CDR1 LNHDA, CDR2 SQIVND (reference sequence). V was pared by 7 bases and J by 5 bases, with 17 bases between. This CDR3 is CASKAAGARTEAFF. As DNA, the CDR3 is TGTGCCAGTAAGGCCGCAGGGGCGAGGACTGAAGCTTTCTTT.

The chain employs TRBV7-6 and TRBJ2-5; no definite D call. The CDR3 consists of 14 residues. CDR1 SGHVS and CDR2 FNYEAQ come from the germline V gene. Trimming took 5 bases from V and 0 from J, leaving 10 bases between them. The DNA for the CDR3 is TGTGCCAGCAGCCCGAGACACGACCAAGAGACCCAGTACTTC. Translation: CASSPRHDQETQYF.

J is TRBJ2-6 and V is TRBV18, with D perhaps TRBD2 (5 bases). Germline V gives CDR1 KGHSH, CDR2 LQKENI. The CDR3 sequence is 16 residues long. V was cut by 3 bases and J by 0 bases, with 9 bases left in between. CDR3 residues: CASSPGSPSGANVLTF. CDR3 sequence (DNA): TGTGCCAGCTCACCGGGGAGCCCCTCTGGGGCCAACGTCCTGACTTTC.

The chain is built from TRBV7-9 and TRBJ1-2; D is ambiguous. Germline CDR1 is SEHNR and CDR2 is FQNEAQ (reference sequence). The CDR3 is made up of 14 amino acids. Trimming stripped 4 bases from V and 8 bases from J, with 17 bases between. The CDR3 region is CASSSPQRLTGYTF. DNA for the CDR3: TGTGCCAGCAGCTCTCCCCAGAGACTTACGGGCTACACCTTC.

CDR3 coding DNA: TGTGCCAGCAGCGCCGGGACCCAAAACACAGATACGCAGTATTTT. This codes for CASSAGTQNTDTQYF. The genes are TRBV9 and TRBJ2-3; D is tentatively TRBD1 or TRBD2 (5 bases each). This CDR3 has 15 amino acids. Trimming took off 3 bases at V and 2 bases at J, with 13 bases between the two ends. Germline V lookup: CDR1 SGDLS, CDR2 YYNGEE. Filled out from reference TRBV9 and TRBJ2-3, the complete variable domain reads DSGVTQTPKHLITATGQRVTLRCSPRSGDLSVYWYQQSLDQGLQFLIQYYNGEERAKGNILERFSAQQFPDLHSELNLSSLELGDSALYFCASSAGTQNTDTQYFGPGTRLTVL.

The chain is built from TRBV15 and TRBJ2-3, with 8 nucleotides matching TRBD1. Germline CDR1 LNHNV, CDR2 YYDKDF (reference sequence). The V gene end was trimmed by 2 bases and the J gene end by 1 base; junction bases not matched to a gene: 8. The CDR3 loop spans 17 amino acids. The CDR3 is CATSRPGQGGGTDTQYF. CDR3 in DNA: TGTGCCACCAGCAGACCAGGACAGGGAGGAGGCACAGATACGCAGTATTTT.

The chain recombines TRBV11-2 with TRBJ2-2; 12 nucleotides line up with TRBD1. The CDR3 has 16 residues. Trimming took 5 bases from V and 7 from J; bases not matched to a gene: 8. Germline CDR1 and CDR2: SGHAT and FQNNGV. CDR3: CASSAGTGGWGGELFF. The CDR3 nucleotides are TGTGCCAGCAGCGCCGGGACAGGGGGCTGGGGCGGGGAGCTGTTTTTT.

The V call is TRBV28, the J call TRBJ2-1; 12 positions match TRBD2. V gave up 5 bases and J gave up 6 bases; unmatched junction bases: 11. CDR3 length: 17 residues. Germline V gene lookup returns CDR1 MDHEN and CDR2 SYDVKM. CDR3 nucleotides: TGTGCCAGCAGTGCCCTGGTGACTAGCGGGAGTATCAATGAGCAGTTCTTC. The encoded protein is CASSALVTSGSINEQFF.

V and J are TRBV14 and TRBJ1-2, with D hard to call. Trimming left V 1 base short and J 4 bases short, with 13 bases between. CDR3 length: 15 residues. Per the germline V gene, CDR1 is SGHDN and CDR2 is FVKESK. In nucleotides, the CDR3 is TGTGCCAGCAGCCAAGTCGTCGGGGTTGGCTATGGCTACACCTTC. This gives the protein CASSQVVGVGYGYTF.

The CDR3 bases are TGTGCCAGCAGCCCCCCGTCGGGCCAGCCCATCTACAATGAGCAGTTCTTC. This gives the protein CASSPPSGQPIYNEQFF. The V and J genes are TRBV14 and TRBJ2-1; D not resolved. Germline V lookup: CDR1 SGHDN, CDR2 FVKESK. Trimming removed 4 bases at V and 3 bases at J, with 19 bases between. The CDR3 runs to 17 residues. Full variable domain (outside the CDR3, taken from reference TRBV14 and TRBJ2-1): EAGVTQFPSHSVIEKGQTVTLRCDPISGHDNLYWYRRVMGKEIKFLLHFVKESKQDESGMPNNRFLAERTGGTYSTLKVQPAELEDSGVYFCASSPPSGQPIYNEQFFGPGTRLTVL.

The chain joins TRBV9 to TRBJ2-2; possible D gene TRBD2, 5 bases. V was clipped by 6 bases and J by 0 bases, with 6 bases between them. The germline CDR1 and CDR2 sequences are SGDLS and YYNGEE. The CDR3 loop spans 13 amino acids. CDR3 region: CASKAANTGELFF. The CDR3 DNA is TGTGCCAGCAAAGCGGCGAACACCGGGGAGCTGTTTTTT.